These 8 T cell receptor beta chains originate from one sample sequenced in a study of T cell repertoires in cytomegalovirus infection. These receptors have no identified antigens. Via MiXCR, TCRdb re-called the reads, giving one row per CDR3 protein. The sample lists about 900,000 distinct CDR3 sequences; approximately 33% were seen once. This material consisted of cultured CD8+ T cells from PBMCs, taken from culture after CMV antigen stimulation. The receptor set was obtained from a human donor in good health (CMV status not recorded). Some clones in this sample may be carry-over from other donors' samples.

As regards this clonotype: A much more abundant neighbour one base away suggests this may be a read error. J is TRBJ1-5 and V is TRBV2; 8 bases are shared with TRBD1. This CDR3 has 13 amino acids. J was trimmed by 2 bases and V by 8 bases; bases with no gene match: 2. CDR1 is SNHLY and CDR2 is FYNNEI in the germline V gene. Written as DNA, the CDR3 is TGTGCCAGCGGGGGACAGGGCAATCAGCCCCAGCATTTT. Its translation: CASGGQGNQPQHF. The complete variable domain, with remaining parts taken from reference TRBV2 and TRBJ1-5, reads EPEVTQTPSHQVTQMGQEVILRCVPISNHLYFYWYRQILGQKVEFLVSFYNNEISEKSEIFDDQFSVERPDGSNFTLKIRSTKLEDSAMYFCASGGQGNQPQHFGDGTRLSIL.

The rearrangement uses TRBV25-1 and TRBJ2-5, with 13 bases lining up with TRBD2. CDR1 and CDR2 (germline): MGHDK, SYGVNS. V lost 5 bases to trimming and J lost 6 bases; unmatched junction nucleotides: 6. The CDR3 consists of 15 residues. CDR3 coding DNA: TGTGCCAGCAGTCGGGGACTAGCGGGGATAAAGACCCAGTACTTC. Translated: CASSRGLAGIKTQYF.

The rearrangement uses TRBV5-6 and TRBJ1-2; 8 nucleotides match TRBD1. The CDR3 covers 16 residues. Germline assignment: CDR1 SGHDT and CDR2 YYEEEE. Trimming cost V 4 bases and J 0 bases; bases outside gene matches: 8. The CDR3 region is CASSAVTGEANYGYTF. CDR3 coding DNA: TGTGCCAGCAGCGCGGTGACAGGGGAGGCTAACTATGGCTACACCTTC.

The rearrangement links TRBV6-8 to TRBJ2-5; possible D gene TRBD2, 7 bases. Per the germline V gene, CDR1 is MNHGY and CDR2 is SAAAGT. CDR3 length equals 15 residues. Trimming cost V 6 bases and J 7 bases, with 21 bases left between them. The CDR3 DNA follows: TGTGCCAGCAGCACCGACGGGGGGCCTAGTAGGACCCAGTACTTC. It codes for CASSTDGGPSRTQYF.

This clonotype was seen at least ten times. The rearrangement uses TRBV12-3 or TRBV12-4 and TRBJ2-2, with a weak D call TRBD2 (5 bases). The CDR3 has 17 residues. V was pared by 5 bases and J by 0 bases, with 16 bases between. The chain's CDR3 is CASSPPLSVTNTGELFF. DNA of the CDR3: TGTGCCAGCAGTCCCCCTCTTAGCGTGACGAACACCGGGGAGCTGTTTTTT.

By sample share, this clonotype is medium-sized (0.01 to 0.1%). This chain connects TRBV12-3 or TRBV12-4 to TRBJ2-2; no clear D gene. The ends were cut back, 10 bases at V and 4 bases at J, with 16 bases in the middle. This CDR3 has 14 amino acids. The CDR3 reads CATRHGPTTGELFF. Written as DNA, the CDR3 is TGTGCCACCCGGCATGGACCTACCACCGGGGAGCTGTTTTTT.

This chain uses TRBV6-8 with TRBJ2-7; the match to TRBD1 covers 7 bases. CDR1 is MNHGY, CDR2 SAAAGT, per germline. Losses at the gene ends were 0 bases for V and 2 bases for J; bases not matched to a gene: 4. This CDR3 contains 15 residues. This CDR3 is CASSYSNRGAYEQYV. CDR3 DNA sequence: TGTGCCAGCAGTTACTCGAACAGGGGCGCCTACGAGCAGTACGTC.

This clonotype was found a few times. The chain has TRBV9 and TRBJ1-5; TRBD1 matches 10 bases. The CDR3 has 15 amino acids. CDR1 is SGDLS, CDR2 YYNGEE, per germline. The V and J ends lost 0 bases and 8 bases, in that order; junction bases with no gene match: 5. This CDR3 is CASSVEGQGLEPQHF. The CDR3 nucleotides read TGTGCCAGCAGCGTAGAGGGACAGGGGCTGGAGCCCCAGCATTTT. Drawing the rest from reference TRBV9 and TRBJ1-5, the complete variable domain is DSGVTQTPKHLITATGQRVTLRCSPRSGDLSVYWYQQSLDQGLQFLIQYYNGEERAKGNILERFSAQQFPDLHSELNLSSLELGDSALYFCASSVEGQGLEPQHFGDGTRLSIL.